The T cell receptor (beta chain) described here comes from a study of T cell changes during pregnancy in multiple sclerosis. The protocol was immunoSEQ multiplex PCR, while the TCRdb copy is restricted to in-frame clones and leaves out a portion. The repertoire holds 90,000 or so clones, with approximately 90% as singletons. This CDR3 is 13 amino acids long. Trimming pared 5 bases from V and 6 bases from J, leaving 13 bases between. Germline CDR1 is SEHNR and CDR2 is FQNEAQ (reference sequence). The input for sequencing was peripheral blood, taken before pregnancy. This rearrangement joins TRBV7-9 to TRBJ1-2; D may be TRBD1 (5 bases). The clonotype was recovered from a female donor with multiple sclerosis, enrolled in a pregnancy study. CDR3 coding DNA: TGTGCCAGCAGCCTTACGGGGGTTGATGGCTACACCTTC. Protein sequence: CASSLTGVDGYTF.